This T cell receptor beta chain was recovered during a study of blood T cell repertoires in COVID-19. Study details: Samples taken during acute and convalescent COVID-19 were collected in the United States, Italy and Spain.

The table came from immunoSEQ multiplex PCR; TCRdb's copy has only in-frame clones and leaves some out. The data hold 350,000 to 400,000 clones, with 80% to 90% observed a single time. CDR3 length equals 13 residues. The germline V and J ends were trimmed by 6 bases and 8 bases, with 16 bases remaining between them. Participants were placed into cohorts based on the clinical history they reported. V is TRBV23-1 and J is TRBJ1-2; D is possibly TRBD1 (6 bases). TRBV23-1 is an ORF; its function is uncertain. Specimen: PBMCs or T cells enriched from blood (not recorded which). This TCR derives from a young man who had recovered from COVID-19. CDR3 DNA sequence: TGCGCCAGCAGACGACAGGACTTACCCGGCTACACCTTC. This translates into CASRRQDLPGYTF.